This entry describes one TCR beta chain. This specimen belongs to a study of blood T cells in healthy people across ages. PCR was performed a second time for roughly 7 to 12 cycles using a sample-barcoded 5' primer and a J-beta primer mix. TCRdb re-analysed the 5' RACE reads in MiXCR, keeping a single row per CDR3 protein. Among about 1.8 million distinct CDR3 sequences listed, roughly 50% were seen once. CDR3 length: 13 amino acids. V lost 6 bases and J 0 bases, leaving 8 bases between the germline ends. Germline values: CDR1 SGHAT, CDR2 FQDESV (reference sequence). The gene calls are TRBV11-1 and TRBJ1-1, with D maybe TRBD1 (5 bases). The sequenced sample was blood. The receptor was derived from a woman in her thirties or forties in good health. CDR3 in amino acids: CASSATVNTEAFF. In DNA, the CDR3 is TGTGCCAGCAGTGCGACAGTGAACACTGAAGCTTTCTTT.